The TCR beta chain described here comes from a study of blood T cell repertoires in COVID-19. Study at large: Acute and convalescent COVID-19 specimens originated in the United States, Italy and Spain. Sources were T cells, B-cell-depleted T cells, or PBMCs; the material itself was cDNA or gDNA.

Original methodology: Amplification with reference gene primers provided the estimates of nucleated cell counts. TCRdb's copy holds only in-frame clones and misses some; the assay was immunoSEQ multiplex PCR. That table is the source of V, J and clone size, and D and trimming were worked out from the DNA. The sample lists 100,000 or so clones, around 80% occurring once. Sequenced input: peripheral blood. The origin of this receptor is a man over 45 with active or convalescent COVID-19.

In DNA form, the CDR3 reads TGTGCCAGCAGTTTAAACTCCTTCACAGATACGCAGTATTTT. Its translation: CASSLNSFTDTQYF. The gene calls are TRBV28 and TRBJ2-3; D unclear. The germline gives CDR1 MDHEN, CDR2 SYDVKM. V was trimmed by 2 bases and J by 2 bases, leaving 8 bases between them. The CDR3 is 14 amino acids. The full variable domain, completed using reference TRBV28 and TRBJ2-3, is DVKVTQSSRYLVKRTGEKVFLECVQDMDHENMFWYRQDPGLGLRLIYFSYDVKMKEKGDIPEGYSVSREKKERFSLILESASTNQTSMYLCASSLNSFTDTQYFGPGTRLTVL.